This T cell receptor (beta chain) was recorded in a study of blood T cell repertoires in COVID-19. This clone appeared once. Produced via immunoSEQ multiplex PCR; TCRdb's table is partial and in-frame only. The sample has some 110,000 clones, around 80% seen once. The ends were cut back, 5 bases at V and 3 bases at J, with 15 bases in the middle. The CDR3 consists of 15 residues. Germline CDR1 reads LNHNV; CDR2 reads YYDKDF (reference sequence). The chain combines TRBV15 with TRBJ2-3; perhaps TRBD2 as D (7 bases). The receptor's source is a man between 60 and 75 years old with active or convalescent COVID-19. Input material: peripheral blood. CDR3 bases: TGTGCCACCAGCCAAGGGGGGGAGTGGACAGATACGCAGTATTTT. Amino acid sequence: CATSQGGEWTDTQYF.